This entry lists 12 T cell receptor beta chains sequenced from one sample in a study of naive and memory T cell subsets. The SP2 primer and nested alpha and beta constant region primers amplified ligated cDNA in four rounds. Via MiXCR, TCRdb re-called the 5' RACE reads, giving one row per CDR3 protein. The table includes some 60,000 distinct CDR3 sequences, 6% to 8.5% detected once. An oligonucleotide containing a UMI was ligated to the 3' end of TCR cDNA. Receptors were obtained from a female donor in good health.

This clonotype was picked up many times. The chain joins TRBV7-2 to TRBJ1-2, with D possibly being TRBD1 (6 bases). This CDR3 region has 14 residues. Per the germline V gene, CDR1 is SGHTA and CDR2 is FQGNSA. V lost 5 bases and J lost 7, with 17 bases in between. The CDR3 protein is CASSPDRGFRGYTF. CDR3 bases: TGTGCCAGCAGCCCGGATAGGGGGTTCCGTGGCTACACCTTC. Looking up the rest from reference TRBV7-2 and TRBJ1-2 gives the full variable domain: GAGVSQSPSNKVTEKGKDVELRCDPISGHTALYWYRQSLGQGLEFLIYFQGNSAPDKSGLPSDRFSAERTGGSVSTLTIQRTQQEDSAVYLCASSPDRGFRGYTFGSGTRLTVV.

The rearrangement joins TRBV3-1 to TRBJ1-6; tentatively, D is TRBD1 (5 bases). The germline V and J ends were trimmed by 4 bases and 8 bases, with 6 bases remaining between them. CDR1 and CDR2 (germline): LGHDT, YNNKEL (reference sequence). This CDR3 spans 12 amino acids. The CDR3 DNA reads as TGTGCCAGCAGCCTAGGGGATTCACCCCTCCACTTT. As protein: CASSLGDSPLHF.

The rearrangement links TRBV12-3 or TRBV12-4 to TRBJ2-3; D tentatively reads TRBD1 or TRBD2 (6 bases each). The CDR3 runs 15 residues. Trimming removed 2 bases at V and 1 base at J, with 10 bases between. The CDR3 region is CASSLWGAGTDTQYF. The CDR3 DNA reads TGTGCCAGCAGTTTATGGGGGGCCGGCACAGATACGCAGTATTTT.

The J gene is TRBJ2-6, the V gene TRBV19, with 8 bases aligning to TRBD1. This CDR3 has 18 residues. After removal of 1 base from V and 0 bases from J, the junction contained 5 bases not matched to a gene. CDR1 LNHDA and CDR2 SQIVND come from the germline V gene (reference sequence). In nucleotides, the CDR3 is TGTGCCAGTAGTATAGGTGGGACAGGCAACTCTGGGGCCAACGTCCTGACTTTC. It codes for CASSIGGTGNSGANVLTF.

This clonotype was detected ten times or more. The CDR3 DNA sequence: TGTGCCAGCAGTCCGGGACCGGGTTTCTCTGGAAACACCATATATTTT. Protein sequence: CASSPGPGFSGNTIYF. The chain uses TRBV7-9 and TRBJ1-3; D perhaps matches TRBD1 (5 bases). The CDR3 has 16 residues. Deletions cut 6 bases from V and 0 bases from J, with 15 bases between. From germline, CDR1 is SEHNR and CDR2 FQNEAQ (reference sequence).

This clonotype was seen a handful of times. The J gene is TRBJ2-5, the V gene TRBV20-1; TRBD2 matches at 8 bases. This CDR3 has 13 residues. Trimming took 6 bases from V and 7 from J; bases not matched to a gene: 10. In germline, CDR1 is DFQATT, CDR2 SNEGSKA (reference sequence). CDR3 protein: CSAGGLGPGTQYF. CDR3 nucleotide sequence: TGCAGTGCCGGGGGACTAGGTCCCGGGACCCAGTACTTC.

This chain uses TRBV4-3 with TRBJ2-7; possible D gene TRBD1, 6 bases. Trimming removed 1 base from V and 2 bases from J, with 9 bases in between. Germline values: CDR1 LGHNA, CDR2 YSLEER. The length of the CDR3 is 14 residues. CDR3 region: CASSQGDTTYEQYF. CDR3 in DNA: TGCGCCAGCAGCCAAGGGGACACAACCTACGAGCAGTACTTC.

On this clonotype: One end of the junction fails to match germline, which may point to a read error. The V and J genes are TRBV20-1 and TRBJ1-2, with D possibly being TRBD1 (6 bases). The CDR3 sequence is 15 residues long. The germline V gene encodes CDR1 DFQATT and CDR2 SNEGSKA (reference sequence). Here the CDR3 reads CSASQGFTRSYGDTF. The CDR3 DNA is TGCAGTGCTAGTCAGGGGTTCACTCGCTCGTATGGCGACACCTTC.

This clonotype was detected many times. The chain employs TRBV27 and TRBJ2-3; D remains ambiguous. Between the trimmed V and J ends, which lost 5 bases and 1 base, there was a span of 13 bases. The CDR3 extends over 15 amino acids. Germline CDR1 and CDR2: MNHEY and SMNVEV (reference sequence). The CDR3 region has the DNA TGTGCCAGCAGTCCCCAGTGGTACGGCACAGATACGCAGTATTTT. It yields the protein CASSPQWYGTDTQYF.

The V gene is TRBV19, the J gene TRBJ2-7, with TRBD1 matching 9 bases. The CDR3 sequence is 15 residues long. Looked up from germline, CDR1 is LNHDA and CDR2 is SQIVND (reference sequence). Losses at the gene ends were 6 bases for V and 5 bases for J; bases not matched to a gene: 11. The CDR3: CASRGQGTLQDEQYF. DNA of the CDR3: TGTGCCAGTAGGGGACAGGGAACATTGCAGGACGAGCAGTACTTC.

This clonotype was counted at least ten times. The chain employs TRBV6-2 or TRBV6-3 and TRBJ2-2, with TRBD2 matching 8 bases. V was pared by 6 bases and J by 4 bases, with 7 bases of the junction left unmatched. Germline CDR1 reads MNHEY; CDR2 reads SVGEGT. The CDR3 has 15 residues. The chain's CDR3 is CASRHSGTSTGELFF. The DNA for the CDR3 is TGTGCCAGCAGACATTCCGGGACTAGCACCGGGGAGCTGTTTTTT.

This clonotype came up a few times. The chain uses TRBV5-1 and TRBJ2-1; the D gene is possibly TRBD2 (5 bases). Trimming took off 0 bases at V and 9 bases at J, with 7 bases between the two ends. This CDR3 contains 12 residues. CDR1 SGHRS and CDR2 YFSETQ come from the germline V gene. CDR3 DNA: TGCGCCAGCAGCTTGGTACGGGGTGAGCAGTTCTTC. It yields the protein CASSLVRGEQFF.